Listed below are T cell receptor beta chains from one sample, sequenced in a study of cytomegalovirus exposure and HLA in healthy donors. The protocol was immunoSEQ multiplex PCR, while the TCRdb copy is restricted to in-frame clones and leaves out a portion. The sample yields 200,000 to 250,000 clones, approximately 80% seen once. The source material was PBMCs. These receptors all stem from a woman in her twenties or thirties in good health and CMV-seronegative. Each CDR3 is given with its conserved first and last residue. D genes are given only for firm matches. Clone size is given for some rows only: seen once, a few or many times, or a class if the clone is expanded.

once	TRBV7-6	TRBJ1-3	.	TGTGCTAGCAGCTTAGGCGGATCTGGAAACACCATATATTTT	CASSLGGSGNTIYF
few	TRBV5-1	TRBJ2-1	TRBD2	TGCGCCAGCAAAGGACTAGCGGGGAGCTCCTACAATGAGCAGTTCTTC	CASKGLAGSSYNEQFF
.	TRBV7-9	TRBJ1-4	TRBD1	TGTGCCAGCAGCCCGTACAGGGGAGTAGAGGAAAAACTGTTTTTT	CASSPYRGVEEKLFF
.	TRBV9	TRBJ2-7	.	TGTGCCAGCAGCGTTCGGGACACGACCTACGAGCAGTACTTC	CASSVRDTTYEQYF
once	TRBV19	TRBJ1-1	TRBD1	TGTGCCAGTAGTATGCCCCCGGGACAGCGGCGGATCACTGAAGCTTTCTTT	CASSMPPGQRRITEAFF
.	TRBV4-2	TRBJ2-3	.	TGTGCCAGCAGCCAAGATCGCTCGGGACTTCAACCCTCAGATACGCAGTATTTT	CASSQDRSGLQPSDTQYF
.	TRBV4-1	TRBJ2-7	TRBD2	TGCGCCAGCAGCCAACGAGCGACGCGGGGGGCTAACTACGAGCAGTACTTC	CASSQRATRGANYEQYF
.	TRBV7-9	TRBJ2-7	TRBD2	TGTGCCAGCAGCCTCGCGGGGGGGCAGGGCGAGCAGTACTTC	CASSLAGGQGEQYF
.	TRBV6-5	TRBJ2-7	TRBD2	TGTGCCAGCAGTTACGCTAGCGGGATGGTCGAGCAGTACTTC	CASSYASGMVEQYF
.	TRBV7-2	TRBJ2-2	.	TGTGCCAGCAGTGTCCAGCAGGCCGGGGAGCTGTTTTTT	CASSVQQAGELFF
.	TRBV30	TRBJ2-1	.	TGTGCCTGGAGTTCACAACCTCTGGCAGAGCAGTTCTTC	CAWSSQPLAEQFF
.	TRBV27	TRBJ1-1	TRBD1	TGTGCCAGCAGTTTCGTCGGGACAGGGTACACTGAAGCTTTCTTT	CASSFVGTGYTEAFF
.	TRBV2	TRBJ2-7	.	TGTGCCAGCAGTGCTTCCAGGGGGGAATACGAGCAGTACTTC	CASSASRGEYEQYF
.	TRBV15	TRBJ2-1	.	TGTGCCACCAGCAGAGAACGGAGCGGGCCATACAATGAGCAGTTCTTC	CATSRERSGPYNEQFF
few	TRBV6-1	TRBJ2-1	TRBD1	TGTGCCAGCAGTGAACAGGGGGCTAACAATGAGCAGTTCTTC	CASSEQGANNEQFF
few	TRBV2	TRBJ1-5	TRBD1	TGTGCCAGCCGGGACAGGGACTCCGGCAATCAGCCCCAGCATTTT	CASRDRDSGNQPQHF
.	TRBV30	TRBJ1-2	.	TGTGCCTGGACCCTCATTAAACCCCAGGGGACCTATGGCTACCCCTTC	CAWTLIKPQGTYGYPF
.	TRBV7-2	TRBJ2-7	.	TGTGCCAGCAGCTTAGCCGAGACTTCATTCTACGAGCAGTACTTC	CASSLAETSFYEQYF
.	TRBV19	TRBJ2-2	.	TGTGCCAGTAGTCCCCGGTTCACCGGGGAGCTGTTTTTT	CASSPRFTGELFF
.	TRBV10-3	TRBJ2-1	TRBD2	TGTGCCATCACTCTAGCGGGAGAGTACAATGAGCAGTTCTTC	CAITLAGEYNEQFF
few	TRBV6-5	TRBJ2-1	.	TGTGCCAGCAGTTACGGTAGGGGAAACTCCTACAATGAGCAGTTCTTC	CASSYGRGNSYNEQFF
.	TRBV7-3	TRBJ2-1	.	TGTGCCAGCAGCTTATCAAGGGGCGTAGAGCAGTTCTTC	CASSLSRGVEQFF
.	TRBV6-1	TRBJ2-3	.	TGTGCCAGCACCCTTTTAGGAGTCTCTGCAGATACGCAGTATTTT	CASTLLGVSADTQYF
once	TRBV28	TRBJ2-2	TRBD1	TGTGCCAGCAGTTTTGGACAGGGGGCGCCCCGGGAGCTGTTTTTT	CASSFGQGAPRELFF
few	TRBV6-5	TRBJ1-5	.	TGTGCCAGCAGTTATGCGCCCAATCAGCCCCAGCATTTT	CASSYAPNQPQHF
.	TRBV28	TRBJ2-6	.	TGTGCCAGCAGTTCTTACAGGGCTGGGGCCAACGTCCTGACTTTC	CASSSYRAGANVLTF
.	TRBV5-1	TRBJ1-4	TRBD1	TGCGCCAGCAGGCGGACAGGTGCAACTAATGAAAAACTGTTTTTT	CASRRTGATNEKLFF
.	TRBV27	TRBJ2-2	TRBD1	TGTGCCAGCAGTTTATCGACAGGGTCCGGGGAGCTGTTTTTT	CASSLSTGSGELFF
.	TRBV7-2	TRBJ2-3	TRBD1	TGTGCCAGCAGCCGGACAGGGCCGGGGAATACGCAGTATTTT	CASSRTGPGNTQYF
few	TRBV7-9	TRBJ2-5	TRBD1	TGTGCCAGCAGCTTAGGCCGGGACAGGGGTACGTACTTC	CASSLGRDRGTYF
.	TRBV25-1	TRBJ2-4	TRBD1	TGTGCCAGCAGTGGGACAGGGTCCAAAAACATTCAGTACTTC	CASSGTGSKNIQYF
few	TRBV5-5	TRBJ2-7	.	TGTGCCAGCAGCTCCGGACAGCCTCTATCCTACGAGCAGTACTTC	CASSSGQPLSYEQYF
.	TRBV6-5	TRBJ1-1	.	TGTGCCAGCAGTGTCGGGGGGCCATTCACTGAAGCTTTCTTT	CASSVGGPFTEAFF
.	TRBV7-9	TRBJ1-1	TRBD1	TGTGCCAGCAGCTATCAGAGGACAGGGGTATCTGAAGCTTTCTTT	CASSYQRTGVSEAFF
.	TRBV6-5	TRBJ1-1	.	TGTGCCAGCAGCCACTTAGGGGGCACTGAAGCTTTCTTT	CASSHLGGTEAFF
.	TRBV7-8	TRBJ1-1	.	TGTGCCAGCAGCCCTGGCCAGGGCTGGGCGGCTGAAGCTTTCTTT	CASSPGQGWAAEAFF
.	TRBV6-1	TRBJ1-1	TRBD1	TGTGGTGCTAGGCGAGGGGGCGGGACTGAAGCTTTCTTT	CGARRGGGTEAFF
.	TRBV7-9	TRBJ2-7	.	TGTGCCAGCAGCTTAACAGGATCCGCTTGGGAGCAGTACTTC	CASSLTGSAWEQYF
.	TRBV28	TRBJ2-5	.	TGTGCCAGCAAAATGGTCGGGGAGACCCAGTACTTC	CASKMVGETQYF
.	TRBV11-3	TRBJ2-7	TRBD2	TGTGCCAGCAGGGAGCTAGCGGGAGGGCCTGAAGGCACCTACGAGCAGTACTTC	CASRELAGGPEGTYEQYF
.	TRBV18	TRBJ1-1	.	TGTGCCAGCTCGTTAGGACAGTCCACTGAAGCTTTCTTT	CASSLGQSTEAFF
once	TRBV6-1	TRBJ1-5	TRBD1	TGTGCCAGCAATCGGGACAGATATAGCAATCAGCCCCAGCATTTT	CASNRDRYSNQPQHF
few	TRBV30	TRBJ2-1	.	TGTGCCTGGAGTGCCCACTACAATGAGCAGTTCTTC	CAWSAHYNEQFF
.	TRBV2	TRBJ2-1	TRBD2	TGTGCCAGCAGTTACGAGCGGGGGGCGTACAATGAGCAGTTCTTC	CASSYERGAYNEQFF
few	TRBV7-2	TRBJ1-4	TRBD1	TGTGCCAGCAGCTTAGTAGGGGGCGATACAGAAAAACTGTTTTTT	CASSLVGGDTEKLFF
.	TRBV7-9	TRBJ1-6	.	TGTTCCAGCAGCTTAGAACAGCCAAATTCACCCCTCCACTTT	CSSSLEQPNSPLHF